A selection of T cell receptor beta chains follows, all from one sample in a study of naive and memory T cell subsets. Each CDR3 protein is one row after TCRdb ran MiXCR on the 5' RACE reads. The profile shows around 56,000 distinct CDR3 sequences, approximately 8% of them singletons. All receptors derive from a female donor in good health. Both conserved end residues are part of each CDR3. D genes are given only for firm matches. Size is stated for part of the rows, as once, few or many counts, or as a class when the clone is expanded.

J gene	D gene	clone size	V gene	CDR3 protein	CDR3 DNA
TRBJ1-5	TRBD1	many	TRBV4-3	CASSQGQENQPQHF	TGCGCCAGCAGCCAGGGACAGGAGAACCAGCCCCAGCATTTT
TRBJ1-1	-	-	TRBV12-3/TRBV12-4	CASSLSGGGTEAFF	TGTGCCAGCAGTTTATCGGGGGGGGGCACTGAAGCTTTCTTT
TRBJ1-4	TRBD1	many	TRBV5-1	CASSSWDSNEKLFF	TGCGCCAGCAGCTCCTGGGACAGTAATGAAAAACTGTTTTTT
TRBJ1-4	-	many	TRBV3-1	CASSLAEKTLFF	TGTGCCAGCAGCCTAGCGGAAAAAACATTGTTTTTT
TRBJ2-2	-	-	TRBV3-1	CASSLTDTGELFF	TGTGCCAGCAGCCTGACGGACACCGGGGAGCTGTTTTTT
TRBJ2-1	-	many	TRBV4-3	CASSPGHSYNEQFF	TGCGCCAGCAGCCCGGGACATTCCTACAATGAGCAGTTCTTC
TRBJ1-6	TRBD1	many	TRBV7-2	CASSARLGQGRNSPLHF	TGTGCCAGCAGCGCCAGACTGGGACAGGGGAGAAATTCACCCCTCCACTTT
TRBJ2-4	TRBD1	-	TRBV24-1	CATSDTADRKNIQYF	TGTGCCACCAGTGACACCGCGGACAGGAAAAACATTCAGTACTTC
TRBJ1-1	TRBD1	many	TRBV7-2	CASSLRQSGGEAEAFF	TGTGCCAGCAGCTTAAGGCAGTCAGGGGGCGAAGCTGAAGCTTTCTTT
TRBJ1-4	TRBD1	many	TRBV5-4	CASSQRAGGRKKLFF	TGTGCCAGCAGCCAACGGGCAGGGGGCAGGAAAAAACTGTTTTTT
TRBJ1-5	-	many	TRBV6-6	CASTRVGNQPQHF	TGTGCCAGCACCAGGGTTGGCAATCAGCCCCAGCATTTT
TRBJ2-1	-	many	TRBV7-2	CASSFSLPNEQFF	TGTGCCAGCAGCTTCAGTCTCCCCAATGAGCAGTTCTTC
TRBJ2-7	-	few	TRBV25-1	CASSPYPWEQYF	TGTGCCAGCAGCCCTTATCCCTGGGAGCAGTACTTC
TRBJ1-2	TRBD1	-	TRBV5-5	CASSLLGGQEVYGYTF	TGTGCCAGCAGCTTGCTAGGGGGACAGGAGGTCTATGGCTACACCTTC
TRBJ1-6	TRBD1	-	TRBV5-4	CASSWGQGGSSPLHF	TGTGCCAGCAGCTGGGGACAGGGTGGGAGTTCACCCCTCCACTTT
TRBJ2-3	-	-	TRBV29-1	CSVVWLVLSADTQYF	TGCAGCGTCGTTTGGCTGGTGCTGTCCGCAGATACGCAGTATTTT
TRBJ2-6	TRBD1	few	TRBV19	CASSLQGLGGANVLTF	TGTGCCAGTAGTCTACAGGGGTTAGGTGGGGCCAACGTCCTGACTTTC
TRBJ2-7	TRBD1	few	TRBV27	CASSLRGLYYEQYF	TGTGCCAGCAGTTTAAGGGGGCTTTACTACGAGCAGTACTTC
TRBJ2-3	TRBD1	many	TRBV7-2	CASSDTRGRSDTQYF	TGTGCCAGCAGCGACACCAGGGGGCGGTCAGATACGCAGTATTTT
TRBJ2-3	-	many	TRBV5-1	CASSLGGPEDTQYF	TGCGCCAGCAGCTTGGGGGGCCCGGAAGATACGCAGTATTTT
TRBJ2-3	TRBD2	-	TRBV12-3/TRBV12-4	CASTQIAGITDTQYF	TGTGCCAGCACCCAGATAGCGGGGATCACAGATACGCAGTATTTT
TRBJ2-2	TRBD2	many	TRBV12-3/TRBV12-4	CASSERGSNTGELFF	TGTGCCAGCAGCGAGCGGGGGTCAAACACCGGGGAGCTGTTTTTT
TRBJ1-5	TRBD1	many	TRBV4-2	CASSPQPNDRVGQPQHF	TGTGCCAGCAGCCCCCAACCTAATGACAGGGTAGGTCAGCCCCAGCATTTT
TRBJ2-6	-	-	TRBV10-3	CAISGITGPGANVLTF	TGTGCCATCAGCGGAATTACAGGGCCCGGGGCCAACGTCCTGACTTTC
TRBJ2-3	TRBD2	many	TRBV6-2/TRBV6-3	CASSYVRRGGGTDTQYF	TGTGCCAGCAGTTACGTGCGCCGGGGGGGAGGCACAGATACGCAGTATTTT
TRBJ1-1	-	-	TRBV6-5	CARSARVLMKNEDLF	TGTGCCAGAAGTGCCAGGGTGTTAATGAAAAATGAAGATTTATTT
TRBJ2-7	-	many	TRBV20-1	CSARVTGINEQYF	TGCAGTGCTAGAGTAACAGGGATCAACGAGCAGTACTTC
TRBJ1-1	-	-	TRBV10-1	CASPPLNTEAFF	TGCGCCAGTCCCCCATTGAACACTGAAGCTTTCTTT
TRBJ2-1	-	few	TRBV19	CASSFGSNEQFF	TGTGCCAGTAGTTTCGGGAGCAATGAGCAGTTCTTC
TRBJ2-1	-	few	TRBV28	CASSREAGSYNEQFF	TGTGCCAGCAGTAGAGAAGCGGGCTCCTACAATGAGCAGTTCTTC
TRBJ2-3	TRBD2	many	TRBV7-2	CASSLASVASGGSRTDTQYF	TGTGCCAGCAGCTTAGCTTCCGTGGCTAGCGGGGGGAGTCGGACAGATACGCAGTATTTT
TRBJ1-4	-	few	TRBV18	CASSPIYGTGNEKLFF	TGTGCCAGCTCACCGATTTACGGGACGGGGAATGAAAAACTGTTTTTT
TRBJ1-6	-	few	TRBV6-5	CASSYGDRGRNSPLHF	TGTGCCAGCAGTTACGGGGATCGGGGTCGTAATTCACCCCTCCACTTT
TRBJ2-7	-	many	TRBV28	CASSLRDLPQYF	TGTGCCAGCAGTTTACGCGACCTACCCCAGTACTTC
TRBJ1-4	-	few	TRBV4-2	CASSQERNGEKLFF	TGTGCCAGCAGCCAAGAACGCAATGGAGAAAAACTGTTTTTT
TRBJ2-4	-	-	TRBV20-1	CSASASRVLLAKNIQYF	TGCAGTGCTAGTGCTTCCAGGGTCCTACTAGCCAAAAACATTCAGTACTTC
TRBJ2-3	-	few	TRBV11-2	CASSLDPPVDTQYF	TGTGCCAGCAGCTTAGATCCCCCGGTTGATACGCAGTATTTT
TRBJ2-7	TRBD2	few	TRBV7-8	CASGLAGGPYEQYF	TGTGCCAGCGGACTAGCGGGGGGGCCCTACGAGCAGTACTTC
TRBJ2-3	-	-	TRBV5-1	CASGDRQSTDTQYF	TGCGCCAGCGGGGACCGACAGAGCACAGATACGCAGTATTTT
TRBJ2-5	TRBD1	many	TRBV3-1	CASRPAGGWETQYF	TGTGCCAGCAGACCAGCAGGGGGCTGGGAGACCCAGTACTTC
TRBJ2-7	-	-	TRBV4-3	CASSQGLGQGRLEQYF	TGCGCCAGCAGCCAAGGATTGGGTCAGGGACGCCTCGAGCAGTACTTC
TRBJ1-1	-	many	TRBV7-2	CASSLYTEAFF	TGTGCCAGCAGCTTATACACTGAAGCTTTCTTT
TRBJ1-2	-	few	TRBV7-9	CASSLLDRPGYGYTF	TGTGCCAGCAGCTTGCTGGACAGACCCGGGTATGGCTACACCTTC
TRBJ1-6	-	many	TRBV4-3	CASSQGRPIPLHF	TGCGCCAGCAGCCAAGGACGCCCGATCCCCCTCCACTTT
TRBJ2-5	-	-	TRBV11-2	CASSLASLRGEETQYF	TGTGCCAGCAGCTTAGCTTCGTTACGGGGAGAAGAGACCCAGTACTTC
TRBJ1-1	-	-	TRBV7-8	CASSFRHLNTEAFF	TGTGCCAGCAGCTTTAGACACTTGAACACTGAAGCTTTCTTT
TRBJ1-1	-	many	TRBV28	CASLAPRMNTEAFF	TGTGCCAGCCTAGCGCCGAGAATGAACACTGAAGCTTTCTTT
TRBJ2-3	TRBD2	-	TRBV6-1	CASNKAGGLNTQYF	TGTGCCAGCAATAAAGCGGGGGGGCTGAATACGCAGTATTTT
TRBJ1-2	-	many	TRBV29-1	CSVDSVNYGYTF	TGCAGCGTTGACAGCGTTAACTATGGCTACACCTTC
TRBJ1-2	-	many	TRBV24-1	CATSDIGQFYGYTF	TGTGCCACCAGTGATATAGGACAGTTCTATGGCTACACCTTC
TRBJ2-7	TRBD1	-	TRBV6-2/TRBV6-3	CASSYLGQGAYEQYF	TGTGCCAGCAGTTACTTGGGACAGGGGGCCTACGAGCAGTACTTC